Presented here are 6 T cell receptor beta chains from one specimen sequenced in a study of cytomegalovirus exposure and HLA in healthy donors. Primers for the PCR totalled 60 Vbeta and 13 Jbeta. Sequencing used immunoSEQ multiplex PCR; TCRdb keeps in-frame clones, though not all of them. The table has under 200,000 clones, around 69% seen once. The specimen was PBMCs. All receptors derive from a woman aged 25 to 45 in good health and CMV-seronegative.

DNA of the CDR3: TGTGCCAGCACCTTCGACCCTCCTAGGGGCGAGCAGTACTTC. It encodes CASTFDPPRGEQYF. The chain joins TRBV7-9 to TRBJ2-7; D is perhaps TRBD1 (5 bases). Germline loops: CDR1 SEHNR, CDR2 FQNEAQ (reference sequence). The CDR3 spans 14 residues. V was shortened by 7 bases and J by 6 bases, with 19 bases between the two germline ends.

The rearrangement joins TRBV10-3 to TRBJ2-7; D is possibly TRBD2 (6 bases). CDR3 size: 15 residues. Germline V gene sequence: CDR1 ENHRY, CDR2 SYGVKD. Trimming took off 2 bases at V and 7 bases at J, with 18 bases between the two ends. CDR3 in DNA: TGTGCCATCAGTGAGGCCGGGACTGGTAGTGGGGAGCAGTACTTC. The encoded protein is CAISEAGTGSGEQYF.

The chain recombines TRBV28 with TRBJ2-5, with a weak D call TRBD1 (5 bases). The CDR3 extends over 14 amino acids. In germline, CDR1 is MDHEN, CDR2 SYDVKM. V was clipped by 3 bases and J by 2 bases, with 10 bases between them. CDR3 loop: CASSLEGAQETQYF. The CDR3 nucleotides read TGTGCCAGCAGTTTGGAAGGGGCACAAGAGACCCAGTACTTC.

This clone was detected only a few times. CDR3 in DNA: TGCGCCAGCAGCCAACCGGGACAGGGGAACTTCTATGGCTACACCTTC. Its translation: CASSQPGQGNFYGYTF. This rearrangement joins TRBV4-1 to TRBJ1-2, with TRBD1 matching 10 bases. Germline loops: CDR1 MGHRA, CDR2 YSYEKL. The trim removed 2 bases at V and 4 bases at J, leaving 7 bases unmatched. The CDR3 contains 16 residues.

The V and J genes are TRBV9 and TRBJ2-3, with a possible D match to TRBD1 (6 bases). The CDR3 extends over 15 amino acids. Trimming removed 0 bases at V and 4 bases at J, with 12 bases between. CDR1 SGDLS and CDR2 YYNGEE come from the germline V gene. The CDR3 bases are TGTGCCAGCAGCGTAGAGGGGGAGAGGGCAGATACGCAGTATTTT. It specifies CASSVEGERADTQYF.

The J gene is TRBJ2-7, the V gene TRBV11-2, with D tentatively TRBD1 (5 bases). Trimming took 0 bases from V and 7 from J, leaving 10 bases between them. Germline lookup yields CDR1 SGHAT and CDR2 FQNNGV. This CDR3 region has 13 residues. DNA of the CDR3: TGTGCCAGCAGCTTAGATCAGGGAAGGGAGCAGTACTTC. This sequence encodes CASSLDQGREQYF.